The 10 T cell receptor beta chains reported below all come from one sample, sequenced in a study of Ad26.COV2.S vaccination and SARS-CoV-2 variants. Assay: immunoSEQ multiplex PCR; the TCRdb copy retains only in-frame clones and omits some. The sample carries 410,000 or so clones, over 75% recorded once. Treatment given: around 19 received Ad26.COV2.S at low or high dose, single or two shots; about five received placebo; per-sample allocation not given. Day 63 after the first vaccine or placebo injection was the time point for sampling. The material was peripheral blood, obtained in a trial of Ad26.COV2.S vaccine versus placebo. These TCRs come from a person between 18 and 65 years old who received the Ad26.COV2.S COVID-19 vaccine or a placebo.

The chain carries TRBV28 and TRBJ2-5, with 13 bases identical to TRBD2. The CDR3 runs to 15 residues. Unmatched junction bases numbered 7, after V lost 8 bases and J lost 4 bases. Looked up from germline, CDR1 is MDHEN and CDR2 is SYDVKM. The CDR3 here is CASLALAGGGETQYF. The CDR3 DNA reads TGTGCCAGCTTGGCACTAGCGGGAGGGGGAGAGACCCAGTACTTC. The whole variable domain, filled in from reference TRBV28 and TRBJ2-5, reads DVKVTQSSRYLVKRTGEKVFLECVQDMDHENMFWYRQDPGLGLRLIYFSYDVKMKEKGDIPEGYSVSREKKERFSLILESASTNQTSMYLCASLALAGGGETQYFGPGTRLLVL.

The chain joins TRBV20-1 to TRBJ2-7; 8 nucleotides match TRBD2. Trimming at V came to 3 bases and at J to 3 bases, leaving 7 bases not matched to a gene. Germline V lookup: CDR1 DFQATT, CDR2 SNEGSKA (reference sequence). The CDR3 covers 14 residues. CDR3 bases: TGCAGTGCTAGTGAGCTAGCGGGCCTCTACGAGCAGTACTTC. Translating it yields CSASELAGLYEQYF.

The V gene is TRBV9, the J gene TRBJ2-1, with TRBD2 matching over 9 bases. Germline V gives CDR1 SGDLS, CDR2 YYNGEE. V trimming: 0 bases; J trimming: 7 bases; junction bases outside the gene matches: 8. This CDR3 has 16 residues. The CDR3 sequence: CASSVGGSGRQNEQFF. CDR3 nucleotides: TGTGCCAGCAGCGTAGGAGGAAGCGGGAGGCAAAATGAGCAGTTCTTC.

The rearrangement uses TRBV10-3 and TRBJ2-7; 9 bases align to TRBD2. V was pared by 10 bases and J by 0 bases, with 13 bases of the junction left unmatched. This CDR3 region has 16 residues. Germline lookup yields CDR1 ENHRY and CDR2 SYGVKD. The CDR3 DNA is TGTGCCAGCCTCGGGGTGAGCGGGAGGAACTCCTACGAGCAGTACTTC. It is translated as CASLGVSGRNSYEQYF.

This clone has just one count. The genes are TRBV27 and TRBJ2-1; 11 bases are a match to TRBD2. CDR1 and CDR2 (germline): MNHEY, SMNVEV (reference sequence). Losses at the gene ends were 8 bases for V and 3 bases for J; bases not matched to a gene: 3. The CDR3 length is 14 residues. CDR3 sequence (DNA): TGTGCCAGCGGACTAGCGGGCGACTACAATGAGCAGTTCTTC. Protein sequence: CASGLAGDYNEQFF.

The CDR3 loop is CASRGGDEQFF. CDR3 DNA sequence: TGTGCCAGCAGGGGGGGAGATGAGCAGTTCTTC. The chain is built from TRBV3-1 (or the pseudogene TRBV3-2) and TRBJ2-1; D perhaps matches TRBD2 (6 bases). Per the germline V gene, CDR1 is LGHDT and CDR2 is YNNKEL (reference sequence). CDR3 length: 11 amino acids. Between the trimmed V and J ends, which lost 6 bases and 8 bases, there was a span of 8 bases.

The chain joins TRBV6-6 to TRBJ2-4, with D perhaps TRBD1 or TRBD2 (5 bases each). The CDR3 runs to 15 residues. CDR1 is MNHNY and CDR2 is SVGAGI in the germline V gene (reference sequence). V was shortened by 6 bases and J by 9 bases, with 21 bases between the two germline ends. This CDR3 reads CASSPGAGSLSIQYF. The DNA for the CDR3 is TGTGCCAGCAGCCCCGGGGCAGGGAGTCTCAGCATTCAGTACTTC.

V usage is TRBV5-4 and J usage is TRBJ2-4; D is possibly TRBD2 (5 bases). Per the germline V gene, CDR1 is SGHNT and CDR2 is YYREEE (reference sequence). The CDR3 loop spans 15 amino acids. V lost 2 bases and J 0 bases, leaving 9 bases between the germline ends. The CDR3 sequence is CASSFTGLAKNIQYF. The CDR3 region has the DNA TGTGCCAGCAGCTTCACGGGATTAGCCAAAAACATTCAGTACTTC.

The DNA for the CDR3 is TGTGCCTGGAGGGGACAGGGGAGGGTTGAAGCTTTCTTT. Translation: CAWRGQGRVEAFF. The chain joins TRBV30 to TRBJ1-1, with 10 bases fitting TRBD1. The CDR3 covers 13 residues. After removal of 3 bases from V and 7 bases from J, the junction contained 5 bases not matched to a gene. Per germline, CDR1 GTSNPN and CDR2 SVGIG (reference sequence). The full variable domain, completed using reference TRBV30 and TRBJ1-1, is SQTIHQWPATLVQPVGSPLSLECTVEGTSNPNLYWYRQAAGRGLQLLFYSVGIGQISSEVPQNLSASRPQDRQFILSSKKLLLSDSGFYLCAWRGQGRVEAFFGQGTRLTVV.

The V call is TRBV27, the J call TRBJ2-1; TRBD2 aligns across 8 bases. Germline V gene data show CDR1 as MNHEY and CDR2 as SMNVEV (reference sequence). The CDR3 length is 14 residues. With V trimmed by 4 bases and J by 8 bases, 7 bases remained unmatched. For the CDR3, the DNA is TGTGCCAGCAGTTGGGCGGGAGGTAGCGATGAGCAGTTCTTC. This encodes CASSWAGGSDEQFF.